Each of the 6 T cell receptor beta chains below was sequenced from the same sample in a study of blood T cell repertoires in COVID-19. Profiled with immunoSEQ multiplex PCR; TCRdb holds only in-frame clones, not every one. The sample has tens of thousands of clones, over 80% seen once. Sequences were obtained from peripheral blood. Receptor source: a man over 45 with acute or convalescent COVID-19.

The chain carries TRBV9 and TRBJ2-2, with 8 bases that match TRBD1. Per germline, CDR1 SGDLS and CDR2 YYNGEE. Trimming cost V 3 bases and J 8 bases; bases outside gene matches: 6. The CDR3 length is 14 residues. The CDR3 sequence is CASSATGGIGELFF. CDR3 nucleotides: TGTGCCAGCAGCGCAACAGGGGGTATTGGGGAGCTGTTTTTT. The variable domain in full, completed from reference TRBV9 and TRBJ2-2, reads DSGVTQTPKHLITATGQRVTLRCSPRSGDLSVYWYQQSLDQGLQFLIQYYNGEERAKGNILERFSAQQFPDLHSELNLSSLELGDSALYFCASSATGGIGELFFGEGSRLTVL.

The chain joins TRBV5-4 to TRBJ2-2; 7 bases match TRBD2. The germline CDR1 and CDR2 sequences are SGHNT and YYREEE (reference sequence). With V trimmed by 2 bases and J by 3 bases, 7 bases remained unmatched. CDR3 size: 16 residues. The CDR3 protein is CASSFLIGRDTGELFF. As DNA, the CDR3 is TGTGCCAGCAGCTTTTTAATAGGGAGGGACACCGGGGAGCTGTTTTTT.

J is TRBJ1-2 and V is TRBV7-2, with D perhaps TRBD1 (5 bases). The CDR3 totals 13 residues. V lost 4 bases, J lost 2 bases, and 8 bases lay in between. Per germline, CDR1 SGHTA and CDR2 FQGNSA. CDR3 nucleotide sequence: TGTGCCAGCAGCTCCAGGGTGAACTATGGCTACACCTTC. Translating it yields CASSSRVNYGYTF. Supplemented by reference TRBV7-2 and TRBJ1-2, the full variable domain reads GAGVSQSPSNKVTEKGKDVELRCDPISGHTALYWYRQSLGQGLEFLIYFQGNSAPDKSGLPSDRFSAERTGGSVSTLTIQRTQQEDSAVYLCASSSRVNYGYTFGSGTRLTVV.

The chain uses TRBV19 and TRBJ2-7; D is unresolved. The CDR3 runs to 15 residues. Germline assignment: CDR1 LNHDA and CDR2 SQIVND (reference sequence). The germline V and J ends were trimmed by 0 bases and 7 bases, with 16 bases remaining between them. The chain's CDR3 is CASSIDPSFSLEQYF. Here the CDR3 DNA reads TGTGCCAGTAGTATAGACCCTAGTTTCTCTTTGGAGCAGTACTTC.

This chain joins TRBV15 and TRBJ2-2; no definite D call. This CDR3 region has 14 residues. Per germline, CDR1 LNHNV and CDR2 YYDKDF (reference sequence). The germline V and J ends were trimmed by 1 base and 7 bases, with 10 bases remaining between them. CDR3 loop: CATSRVRTGGELFF. The DNA of the CDR3 is TGTGCCACCAGCAGAGTTCGCACGGGCGGGGAGCTGTTTTTT.

This sequence joins TRBV29-1 and TRBJ2-5; 16 bases match TRBD2. Unmatched junction bases numbered 7, after V lost 4 bases and J lost 5 bases. The CDR3 sequence is 16 residues long. Germline lookup yields CDR1 SQVTM and CDR2 ANQGSEA. Written as DNA, the CDR3 is TGCAGCGTTGTAATCGGGACTAGCGGGGGGGGCGAGACCCAGTACTTC. Translation: CSVVIGTSGGGETQYF. The full variable domain, completed using reference TRBV29-1 and TRBJ2-5, is SAVISQKPSRDICQRGTSLTIQCQVDSQVTMMFWYRQQPGQSLTLIATANQGSEATYESGFVIDKFPISRPNLTFSTLTVSNMSPEDSSIYLCSVVIGTSGGGETQYFGPGTRLLVL.